The 31 T cell receptor beta chains below all came from one sample that was sequenced in a study of T cell responses to AZD1222 COVID-19 vaccine. Assay: immunoSEQ multiplex PCR; the TCRdb copy retains only in-frame clones and omits some. The sample has under 70,000 clones; over 75% are singletons. The sample here was peripheral blood, taken on day 0 of AZD1222 vaccination. The source of these receptors is an adult in good health.

The rearrangement uses TRBV29-1 and TRBJ1-1; 8 positions match TRBD1. J was trimmed by 1 base and V by 6 bases; bases with no gene match: 4. CDR1 and CDR2 from the germline V gene are SQVTM and ANQGSEA. The CDR3 sequence is 13 residues long. The CDR3 sequence is CSVTGAANTEAFF. CDR3 nucleotide sequence: TGCAGCGTGACAGGGGCCGCGAACACTGAAGCTTTCTTT.

CDR3 loop: CASSFSGMAQETQYF. The CDR3 DNA sequence: TGTGCCAGCAGCTTTAGCGGGATGGCTCAAGAGACCCAGTACTTC. This sequence joins TRBV7-2 and TRBJ2-5; 8 bases map to TRBD2. The germline V gene has CDR1 SGHTA and CDR2 FQGNSA. This CDR3 contains 15 residues. J was trimmed by 2 bases and V by 3 bases; bases with no gene match: 5.

This clone was found once. The chain couples TRBV19 to TRBJ2-1; D tentatively fits TRBD1 or TRBD2 (5 bases each). Trimming cost V 7 bases and J 9 bases, with 16 bases left between them. The germline gives CDR1 LNHDA, CDR2 SQIVND (reference sequence). CDR3 size: 13 residues. As DNA, the CDR3 is TGTGCCAGTAAAGGCTTGGGGGAACTTGAGCAGTTCTTC. Protein product: CASKGLGELEQFF.

The gene calls are TRBV28 and TRBJ2-1; D is ambiguous. CDR1 and CDR2 from the germline V gene are MDHEN and SYDVKM. The CDR3 totals 13 residues. V was clipped by 2 bases and J by 6 bases, with 8 bases between them. DNA of the CDR3: TGTGCCAGCAGTTTAGTAGTAGTCAATGAGCAGTTCTTC. The encoded protein is CASSLVVVNEQFF.

By proportion, this clone is medium-sized. The V call is TRBV6-4, the J call TRBJ2-1; 9 positions match TRBD2. Germline V gene sequence: CDR1 MRHNA, CDR2 SNTAGT. The CDR3 has 14 amino acids. V shed 4 bases, J shed 8 bases, and the junction held 6 bases outside the gene matches. Here the CDR3 DNA reads TGTGCCAGCAGTGTGGCGGGAGGGTTCGATGAGCAGTTCTTC. Its protein product is CASSVAGGFDEQFF.

The chain is built from TRBV13 and TRBJ2-5; 8 bases agree with TRBD2. The germline CDR1 and CDR2 sequences are PRHDT and FYEKMQ (reference sequence). CDR3 length: 14 residues. V lost 3 bases to trimming and J lost 5 bases; unmatched junction nucleotides: 5. In nucleotides, the CDR3 is TGTGCCAGCAGCTTGGGCAGCGGGAGTGAGACCCAGTACTTC. Its protein product is CASSLGSGSETQYF.

The chain uses TRBV7-2 and TRBJ2-1; 12 bases align to TRBD2. In germline, CDR1 is SGHTA, CDR2 FQGNSA. The CDR3 extends over 15 amino acids. V trimming: 5 bases; J trimming: 9 bases; junction bases outside the gene matches: 8. The CDR3 DNA reads as TGTGCCAGCAGCCCGACTAGCGGGAGAGAGATTGAGCAGTTCTTC. This sequence encodes CASSPTSGREIEQFF.

V gene TRBV9 combines with J gene TRBJ2-5; 10 bases are a match to TRBD2. CDR3 length equals 16 residues. V was pared by 3 bases and J by 5 bases, with 10 bases of the junction left unmatched. CDR1 is SGDLS, CDR2 YYNGEE, per germline. This CDR3 reads CASSGQREGRGETQYF. CDR3 sequence (DNA): TGTGCCAGCAGCGGACAGCGGGAGGGCCGGGGGGAGACCCAGTACTTC.

The CDR3 loop is CASSYAAGHSTDTQYF. CDR3 DNA: TGTGCCAGCAGCTACGCCGCGGGACACAGCACAGATACGCAGTATTTT. This rearrangement joins TRBV7-8 to TRBJ2-3; D assignment may be TRBD1 or TRBD2 (6 bases each). CDR3 length equals 16 residues. V lost 4 bases, J lost 0 bases, and 14 bases lay in between. CDR1 SGHVS and CDR2 FQNEAQ come from the germline V gene.

The chain employs TRBV6-5 and TRBJ1-2; D not resolved. V was pared by 6 bases and J by 3 bases, with 14 bases between. The CDR3 has 14 amino acids. Germline CDR1 and CDR2: MNHEY and SVGAGI. CDR3 in DNA: TGTGCCAGCAGCGGTGGGGTATTTGACTATGGCTACACCTTC. Amino acid sequence: CASSGGVFDYGYTF.

The gene calls are TRBV29-1 and TRBJ2-1; TRBD2 matches 8 bases. Germline loops: CDR1 SQVTM, CDR2 ANQGSEA. CDR3 size: 14 residues. Germline trimming cut 5 bases from V and 8 bases from J; bases unmatched to any gene: 11. The CDR3 region has the DNA TGCAGCGTTACGTCGACGGGAGGGCTGGATGAGCAGTTCTTC. This codes for CSVTSTGGLDEQFF.

The gene calls are TRBV6-5 and TRBJ2-1; 7 positions agree with TRBD2. Unmatched junction bases numbered 12, after V lost 8 bases and J lost 5 bases. Germline CDR1 reads MNHEY; CDR2 reads SVGAGI. The CDR3 runs 15 residues. CDR3 protein: CASSSAQRGNNEQFF. In nucleotides, the CDR3 is TGTGCCAGCTCCTCGGCTCAGCGGGGAAACAATGAGCAGTTCTTC.

The CDR3 reads CASSLEADTQYF. Here the CDR3 DNA reads TGTGCCAGCAGCTTAGAGGCAGATACGCAGTATTTT. The rearrangement joins TRBV7-9 to TRBJ2-3; D not certain. V was cut by 1 base and J by 4 bases, with 3 bases left in between. This CDR3 is 12 amino acids long. Germline V gene sequence: CDR1 SEHNR, CDR2 FQNEAQ (reference sequence).

The chain is built from TRBV2 and TRBJ2-3; 10 bases map to TRBD2. The germline V gene encodes CDR1 SNHLY and CDR2 FYNNEI. The V and J ends lost 4 bases and 4 bases, in that order; junction bases with no gene match: 5. There are 15 residues in the CDR3. This chain's CDR3 is CASSGGLASPDTQYF. CDR3 DNA: TGTGCCAGCAGTGGGGGACTAGCGTCGCCAGATACGCAGTATTTT.

This chain links TRBV9 with TRBJ2-5, with D tentatively TRBD1 (6 bases). The germline V gene has CDR1 SGDLS and CDR2 YYNGEE. The germline V and J ends were trimmed by 0 bases and 10 bases, with 13 bases remaining between them. CDR3 length equals 13 residues. The CDR3 region is CASSVDGGLGQYF. DNA of the CDR3: TGTGCCAGCAGCGTAGATGGGGGCCTGGGCCAGTACTTC.

The chain combines TRBV24-1 with TRBJ1-1; D unclear. The CDR3 totals 13 residues. The germline CDR1 and CDR2 sequences are KGHDR and SFDVKD. Trimming took off 7 bases at V and 2 bases at J, with 10 bases between the two ends. CDR3 protein: CATRSSSNTEAFF. The CDR3 region has the DNA TGTGCCACCAGAAGTTCGTCTAACACTGAAGCTTTCTTT.

V is TRBV7-2 and J is TRBJ2-1; D call uncertain. Germline CDR1 is SGHTA and CDR2 is FQGNSA. The CDR3 is 13 residues long. Between the trimmed V and J ends, which lost 0 bases and 7 bases, there was a span of 7 bases. The CDR3 protein is CASSLARSNEQFF. CDR3 sequence (DNA): TGTGCCAGCAGCTTAGCTAGAAGTAATGAGCAGTTCTTC.

The genes are TRBV7-2 and TRBJ1-2; D may be TRBD1 (5 bases). The CDR3 consists of 13 residues. Trimming shortened V by 1 base and J by 8 bases, and 11 bases separated the two germline ends. Germline-derived CDR1 and CDR2 are SGHTA and FQGNSA. Written as DNA, the CDR3 is TGTGCCAGCAGCTTAGAGCTGAGGGGAGGCTACACCTTC. Its protein is CASSLELRGGYTF. Together with reference TRBV7-2 and TRBJ1-2, the CDR3 gives the full variable domain: GAGVSQSPSNKVTEKGKDVELRCDPISGHTALYWYRQSLGQGLEFLIYFQGNSAPDKSGLPSDRFSAERTGGSVSTLTIQRTQQEDSAVYLCASSLELRGGYTFGSGTRLTVV.

CDR3 in DNA: TGTGCCTGGAGTGTTTGGGGGGCTAGCTCCTACGAGCAGTACTTC. Translating gives CAWSVWGASSYEQYF. The V and J genes are TRBV30 and TRBJ2-7; D is tentatively TRBD1 or TRBD2 (6 bases each). V dropped 0 bases and J dropped 0 bases, with 12 bases sitting between them. Per the germline V gene, CDR1 is GTSNPN and CDR2 is SVGIG (reference sequence). This CDR3 contains 15 residues. Looking up the rest from reference TRBV30 and TRBJ2-7 gives the full variable domain: SQTIHQWPATLVQPVGSPLSLECTVEGTSNPNLYWYRQAAGRGLQLLFYSVGIGQISSEVPQNLSASRPQDRQFILSSKKLLLSDSGFYLCAWSVWGASSYEQYFGPGTRLTVT.

This clone was recorded once. This chain connects TRBV11-3 to TRBJ2-6; D is undetermined. With 5 bases removed from V and 3 bases from J, the gap between germline ends came to 11 bases. CDR3 size: 15 residues. CDR1 is SGHNT and CDR2 is YENEEA in the germline V gene. The CDR3 region is CASSHARSGANVLTF. CDR3 sequence (DNA): TGTGCCAGCAGCCACGCCCGTAGTGGGGCCAACGTCCTGACTTTC.

V usage is TRBV7-8 and J usage is TRBJ2-1; 7 bases map to TRBD2. J lost 2 bases, V lost 1 base, and 2 bases had no gene match. The CDR3 consists of 15 residues. The germline V gene has CDR1 SGHVS and CDR2 FQNEAQ. The CDR3 sequence is CASSLDSGTYNEQFF. CDR3 sequence (DNA): TGTGCCAGCAGCTTAGACAGCGGGACCTACAATGAGCAGTTCTTC.

V gene TRBV19 combines with J gene TRBJ2-6; D is perhaps TRBD2 (5 bases). This CDR3 has 16 residues. The V end was cut by 5 bases, the J end by 1 base, with 12 bases between. Germline V gene sequence: CDR1 LNHDA, CDR2 SQIVND (reference sequence). CDR3 sequence: CASSPPTGSGANVLTF. The CDR3 coding sequence is TGTGCCAGTAGTCCTCCGACGGGGTCTGGGGCCAACGTCCTGACTTTC.

J is TRBJ2-5 and V is TRBV7-3; 11 bases are shared with TRBD1. Trimming removed 5 bases from V and 4 bases from J; junction bases left unmatched: 12. Germline V CDR1 and CDR2: SGHTA, FQGTGA. This CDR3 has 17 residues. CDR3 protein: CASSRGGQGAWLETQYF. Here the CDR3 DNA reads TGTGCCAGCAGCAGAGGAGGACAGGGGGCTTGGTTAGAGACCCAGTACTTC.

This chain connects TRBV3-1 (or the pseudogene TRBV3-2) to TRBJ1-1; tentative D call: TRBD1 (6 bases). With 2 bases removed from V and 8 bases from J, the gap between germline ends came to 12 bases. The length of the CDR3 is 13 residues. Germline CDR1 and CDR2: LGHDT and YNNKEL (reference sequence). CDR3 in amino acids: CASSQTGRSEAFF. CDR3 in DNA: TGTGCCAGCAGCCAAACAGGGAGATCGGAAGCTTTCTTT.

The V gene is TRBV7-2, the J gene TRBJ2-1; D may be TRBD2 (6 bases). CDR3 length equals 15 residues. The germline gives CDR1 SGHTA, CDR2 FQGNSA. V was pared by 1 base and J by 7 bases, with 14 bases between. CDR3 protein: CASSLEILAVNEQFF. The CDR3, as DNA: TGTGCCAGCAGCTTAGAGATACTAGCAGTAAATGAGCAGTTCTTC.

The chain joins TRBV5-1 to TRBJ2-2; TRBD1 matches at 9 bases. Germline CDR1 SGHRS, CDR2 YFSETQ. The CDR3 length is 16 residues. The junction had 6 bases not matched to a gene; V was cut back by 2 bases and J by 4 bases. The CDR3 is CASSLQGAAGTGELFF. CDR3 DNA sequence: TGCGCCAGCAGCTTACAGGGGGCAGCGGGCACCGGGGAGCTGTTTTTT.

The rearrangement links TRBV7-9 to TRBJ1-2; a possible D gene is TRBD1 (6 bases). Per germline, CDR1 SEHNR and CDR2 FQNEAQ (reference sequence). This CDR3 is 13 amino acids long. V was shortened by 3 bases and J by 3 bases, with 8 bases between the two germline ends. CDR3 DNA sequence: TGTGCCAGCAGCTTCCGGACAGACTATGGCTACACCTTC. Its translation: CASSFRTDYGYTF.

This chain links TRBV5-1 with TRBJ2-1; D is perhaps TRBD2 (6 bases). The length of the CDR3 is 16 residues. Germline V gene lookup returns CDR1 SGHRS and CDR2 YFSETQ. Trimming shortened V by 2 bases and J by 4 bases, and 16 bases separated the two germline ends. CDR3 protein: CASSFLGRDGYNEQFF. DNA of the CDR3: TGCGCCAGCAGCTTTCTAGGGCGGGACGGATACAATGAGCAGTTCTTC. Combining the CDR3 with reference TRBV5-1 and TRBJ2-1 gives the whole variable domain KAGVTQTPRYLIKTRGQQVTLSCSPISGHRSVSWYQQTPGQGLQFLFEYFSETQRNKGNFPGRFSGRQFSNSRSEMNVSTLELGDSALYLCASSFLGRDGYNEQFFGPGTRLTVL.

The genes are TRBV11-3 and TRBJ2-5; 10 nucleotides match TRBD2. The CDR3 has 19 residues. V gave up 0 bases and J gave up 4 bases; unmatched junction bases: 14. Germline lookup yields CDR1 SGHNT and CDR2 YENEEA. For the CDR3, the DNA is TGTGCCAGCAGCTTAGAGCCGTTTAGCGGGAGGATCAGGAGAGAGACCCAGTACTTC. Translated, it gives CASSLEPFSGRIRRETQYF.

The chain links TRBV6-6 to TRBJ2-7, with a possible D match to TRBD2 (6 bases). The ends were cut back, 2 bases at V and 5 bases at J, with 19 bases in the middle. CDR1 is MNHNY, CDR2 SVGAGI, per germline (reference sequence). The CDR3 length is 16 residues. The CDR3 DNA reads as TGTGCCAGCAGTTACGAAGGTGCGGCGGGAAGAGACGAGCAGTACTTC. Translation gives CASSYEGAAGRDEQYF.

The genes are TRBV2 and TRBJ1-2; D is perhaps TRBD1 (5 bases). V lost 6 bases, J lost 8 bases, and 16 bases lay in between. The CDR3 covers 13 residues. In germline, CDR1 is SNHLY, CDR2 FYNNEI. The CDR3 bases are TGTGCCAGCAGGGGACCGGGACCCGAAGGCTACACCTTC. Protein sequence: CASRGPGPEGYTF.